A single sample gave rise to the 20 T cell receptor beta chains below, sequenced in a study of blood T cells in healthy people across ages. Combining a sample-barcoded 5' primer with a J-beta primer mix, a second PCR ran for about 7 to 12 cycles. Using its own MiXCR run on the 5' RACE reads, TCRdb lists one record per CDR3 protein. Of around 1,800,000 distinct CDR3 sequences in the sample, about two fifths were seen once. Sequenced: blood. These receptors all come from a human donor in good health.

V and J are TRBV5-1 and TRBJ2-3; 9 nucleotides line up with TRBD1. From germline, CDR1 is SGHRS and CDR2 YFSETQ. The CDR3 runs 16 residues. With V trimmed by 0 bases and J by 4 bases, 6 bases remained unmatched. The CDR3 nucleotides are TGCGCCAGCAGCTTGGGTCCGGGACAGGGACCAGATACGCAGTATTTT. Amino acids: CASSLGPGQGPDTQYF.

This rearrangement joins TRBV9 to TRBJ2-3, with 7 bases matching TRBD2. The CDR3 consists of 16 residues. Germline V CDR1 and CDR2: SGDLS, YYNGEE. Trimming cost V 0 bases and J 2 bases; bases outside gene matches: 6. The CDR3 DNA reads as TGTGCCAGCAGCGTAGGGATAGCGGGTACCACAGATACGCAGTATTTT. This encodes CASSVGIAGTTDTQYF.

This clonotype was counted a few times. The rearrangement uses TRBV7-9 and TRBJ1-6, with 7 bases that match TRBD1. Germline V CDR1 and CDR2: SEHNR, FQNEAQ (reference sequence). This CDR3 is built from 15 residues. J gave up 6 bases and V 2 bases, and 4 bases lay outside the gene matches. In DNA form, the CDR3 reads TGTGCCAGCAGCTTATGGGACAGCCCTAATTCACCCCTCCACTTT. Its translation is CASSLWDSPNSPLHF.

This clonotype was counted between two and nine times. The genes are TRBV5-5 and TRBJ2-3; TRBD1 matches 9 bases. After removal of 3 bases from V and 2 bases from J, the junction contained 7 bases not matched to a gene. The germline CDR1 and CDR2 sequences are SGHKS and YYEKEE (reference sequence). The CDR3 is 16 amino acids. Here the CDR3 reads CASSWTGVGITDTQYF. The CDR3, as DNA: TGTGCCAGCAGCTGGACAGGGGTGGGGATCACAGATACGCAGTATTTT.

The V and J genes are TRBV5-1 and TRBJ2-1; 7 bases fit TRBD1. CDR3 length: 14 residues. V lost 7 bases and J lost 4; bases outside the gene matches: 8. The germline gives CDR1 SGHRS, CDR2 YFSETQ. CDR3 amino acids: CASRGTDVYNEQFF. The CDR3 DNA sequence: TGCGCCAGCCGAGGGACAGACGTTTACAATGAGCAGTTCTTC.

This clonotype showed up just a few times. The chain employs TRBV7-8 and TRBJ2-1; the D gene is possibly TRBD1 (6 bases). CDR3 length: 15 amino acids. Germline V lookup: CDR1 SGHVS, CDR2 FQNEAQ. Trimming took off 2 bases at V and 9 bases at J, with 17 bases between the two ends. The CDR3 sequence: CASSLLLAGVSEQFF. The CDR3 bases are TGTGCCAGCAGCTTATTGTTGGCAGGGGTAAGTGAGCAGTTCTTC.

V and J are TRBV20-1 and TRBJ1-1; D is uncertain. This CDR3 is 16 amino acids long. Germline V lookup: CDR1 DFQATT, CDR2 SNEGSKA (reference sequence). V was shortened by 3 bases and J by 3 bases, with 20 bases between the two germline ends. CDR3 sequence reads: CSASWLPISSDTEAFF. DNA for the CDR3: TGCAGTGCTAGTTGGCTGCCCATTAGTTCGGACACTGAAGCTTTCTTT.

This clonotype was detected once. The genes are TRBV6-2 or TRBV6-3 and TRBJ1-5; 7 positions match TRBD1. Germline V lookup: CDR1 MNHEY, CDR2 SVGEGT. The junction had 14 bases not matched to a gene; V was cut back by 2 bases and J by 7 bases. The CDR3 consists of 17 residues. CDR3 region: CASSYQDRRVLTQPQHF. CDR3 DNA: TGTGCCAGCAGTTACCAGGACAGGAGGGTATTGACCCAGCCCCAGCATTTT.

This clonotype appeared once. This chain links TRBV29-1 with TRBJ1-2, with TRBD1 matching 9 bases. Per the germline V gene, CDR1 is SQVTM and CDR2 is ANQGSEA. The CDR3 contains 13 residues. The V segment lost 6 bases and the J segment 5 bases; nucleotides outside the gene matches: 7. The CDR3 spells CSVAIDRGYGYTF. CDR3 DNA: TGCAGCGTCGCAATAGACAGGGGGTATGGCTACACCTTC.

The chain recombines TRBV20-1 with TRBJ1-2; possibly TRBD1 for D (5 bases). The CDR3 has 12 amino acids. Germline values: CDR1 DFQATT, CDR2 SNEGSKA (reference sequence). V lost 5 bases and J lost 8, with 15 bases in between. The CDR3 region is CSAYRINQGYTF. The CDR3, as DNA: TGCAGTGCTTACAGGATTAATCAAGGCTACACCTTC.

This sequence joins TRBV20-1 and TRBJ2-7; D may be TRBD1 (5 bases). Germline CDR1 and CDR2: DFQATT and SNEGSKA (reference sequence). The CDR3 is 13 residues long. Trimming removed 6 bases at V and 6 bases at J, with 18 bases between. CDR3 in DNA: TGCAGTGCCATCAAGGGGTTAGGGGCCGAGCAGTACTTC. It is translated as CSAIKGLGAEQYF.

The chain employs TRBV7-2 and TRBJ1-6, with 8 bases matching TRBD1. In germline, CDR1 is SGHTA, CDR2 FQGNSA. This CDR3 has 14 residues. J was trimmed by 10 bases and V by 4 bases; bases with no gene match: 6. CDR3 sequence (DNA): TGTGCCAGCAGCTCTTGGACAGGGAACTCACCCCTCCACTTT. Its translation is CASSSWTGNSPLHF. Variable domain in full (rest from reference TRBV7-2 and TRBJ1-6): GAGVSQSPSNKVTEKGKDVELRCDPISGHTALYWYRQSLGQGLEFLIYFQGNSAPDKSGLPSDRFSAERTGGSVSTLTIQRTQQEDSAVYLCASSSWTGNSPLHFGNGTRLTVT.

This clonotype was seen a handful of times. The chain uses TRBV6-1 and TRBJ2-6, with D possibly matching TRBD2 (7 bases). V was cut by 7 bases and J by 0 bases, with 19 bases left in between. Germline lookup yields CDR1 MNHNS and CDR2 SASEGT. This CDR3 comprises 18 residues. The CDR3 protein is CASKEEGGGPSGANVLTF. The CDR3 bases are TGTGCCAGCAAGGAGGAGGGGGGAGGGCCCTCTGGGGCCAACGTCCTGACTTTC.

The V call is TRBV29-1, the J call TRBJ2-7; D not certain. The CDR3 spans 13 residues. Germline V CDR1 and CDR2: SQVTM, ANQGSEA. V gave up 8 bases and J gave up 2 bases, with 16 bases separating them. The DNA for the CDR3 is TGCAGCCCCGCGCCCCCAGCACCCTACGAGCAGTACTTC. It is translated as CSPAPPAPYEQYF.

This clonotype showed up just once. One end of the junction does not line up with germline, which may come from a read error. The chain links TRBV7-7 to TRBJ2-1; TRBD2 agrees at 9 bases. The CDR3 runs to 19 residues. Germline V gives CDR1 SSHAT, CDR2 FNYEAQ (reference sequence). CDR3 amino acids: CASSLAPSGTRSSYNEQFF. In DNA, the CDR3 is TGTGCTAGCAGCTTAGCCCCTAGCGGGACGAGAAGCTCCTACAATGAGCAGTTCTTC.

The chain links TRBV6-2 or TRBV6-3 to TRBJ2-7, with unresolved D. Trimming cost V 2 bases and J 2 bases, with 13 bases left between them. The germline V gene has CDR1 MNHEY and CDR2 SVGEGT. This CDR3 has 15 amino acids. The CDR3 DNA follows: TGTGCCAGCAGTTACGCACATAGGTCCACCTACGAGCAGTACTTC. Protein product: CASSYAHRSTYEQYF.

The chain employs TRBV7-9 and TRBJ2-1; a possible D gene is TRBD2 (6 bases). The V and J ends lost 5 bases and 0 bases respectively, with 17 bases between them. CDR1 is SEHNR, CDR2 FQNEAQ, per germline (reference sequence). This CDR3 region has 17 residues. The CDR3 DNA reads TGTGCCAGCAGCCCCGGCCGGGGGTCTCGCTCCTACAATGAGCAGTTCTTC. It specifies CASSPGRGSRSYNEQFF.

The rearrangement uses TRBV7-8 and TRBJ2-3, with 14 nucleotides matching TRBD2. This CDR3 region has 18 residues. V gave up 3 bases and J gave up 2 bases; unmatched junction bases: 7. The germline V gene has CDR1 SGHVS and CDR2 FQNEAQ. This chain's CDR3 is CASSLRTSGGTFTDTQYF. The CDR3 DNA is TGTGCCAGCAGCTTGAGGACTAGCGGGGGGACCTTCACAGATACGCAGTATTTT.

V usage is TRBV2 and J usage is TRBJ1-5; 10 nucleotides line up with TRBD1. After removal of 5 bases from V and 6 bases from J, the junction contained 7 bases not matched to a gene. From germline, CDR1 is SNHLY and CDR2 FYNNEI. This CDR3 spans 15 amino acids. CDR3 sequence: CASSSRQGARQPQHF. DNA of the CDR3: TGTGCCAGCAGTTCGAGACAGGGGGCGCGTCAGCCCCAGCATTTT.

Regarding this clonotype: The junction does not match germline at one end; this may be a read error. The gene calls are TRBV12-3 or TRBV12-4 and TRBJ2-3, with 10 bases matching TRBD1. The CDR3 is 15 residues long. CDR3 protein: CAGSLDRGLADTQYF. The DNA for the CDR3 is TGTGCCGGCAGTTTAGACAGGGGGCTGGCAGATACGCAGTATTTT.